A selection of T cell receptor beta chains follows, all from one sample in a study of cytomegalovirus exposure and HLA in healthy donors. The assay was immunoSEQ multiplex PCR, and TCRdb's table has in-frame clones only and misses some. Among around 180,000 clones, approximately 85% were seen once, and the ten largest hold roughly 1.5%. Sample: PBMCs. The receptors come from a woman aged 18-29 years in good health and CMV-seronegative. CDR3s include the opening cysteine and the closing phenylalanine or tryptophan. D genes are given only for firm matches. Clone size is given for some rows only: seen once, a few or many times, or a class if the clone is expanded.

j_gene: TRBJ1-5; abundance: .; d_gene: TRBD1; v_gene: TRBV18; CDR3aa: CASSLPGQGGHQPQHF; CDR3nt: TGTGCCAGCTCACTCCCGGGACAGGGAGGCCATCAGCCCCAGCATTTT
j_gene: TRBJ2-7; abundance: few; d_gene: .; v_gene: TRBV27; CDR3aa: CASTKDRGSYEQYF; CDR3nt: TGTGCCAGCACCAAAGACCGAGGCAGCTACGAGCAGTACTTC
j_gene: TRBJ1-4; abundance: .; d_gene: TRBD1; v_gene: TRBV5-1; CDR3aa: CASSLGQGAYEKLFF; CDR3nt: TGCGCCAGCAGCTTGGGCCAGGGGGCTTATGAAAAACTGTTTTTT
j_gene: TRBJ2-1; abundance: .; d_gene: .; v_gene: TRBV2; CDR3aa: CASSARGGEQFF; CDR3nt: TGTGCCAGCAGTGCTAGAGGTGGTGAGCAGTTCTTC
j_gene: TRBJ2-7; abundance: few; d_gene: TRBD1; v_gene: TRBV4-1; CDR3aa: CASSQDWPGGLDEQYF; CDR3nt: TGCGCCAGCAGCCAAGACTGGCCAGGGGGCCTGGACGAGCAGTACTTC
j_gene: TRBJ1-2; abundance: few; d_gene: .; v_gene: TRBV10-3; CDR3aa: CAINQGLSYTF; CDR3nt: TGTGCCATCAATCAGGGCTTGAGCTACACCTTC
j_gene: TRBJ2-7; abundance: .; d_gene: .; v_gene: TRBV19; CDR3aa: CASSEGTFPSSYEQYF; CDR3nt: TGTGCCAGTAGTGAGGGGACATTTCCGAGCTCCTACGAGCAGTACTTC
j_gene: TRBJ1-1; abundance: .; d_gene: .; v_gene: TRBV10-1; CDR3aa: CASSESYSGEGAFF; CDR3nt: TGCGCCAGCAGTGAGTCGTATTCCGGGGAGGGAGCTTTCTTT
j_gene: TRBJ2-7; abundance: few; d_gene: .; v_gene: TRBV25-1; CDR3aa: CASSGEKWSYEQYF; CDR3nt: TGTGCCAGCAGTGGCGAGAAGTGGTCCTACGAGCAGTACTTC
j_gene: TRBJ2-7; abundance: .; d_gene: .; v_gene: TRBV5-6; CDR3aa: CASTTGFLSSYEQYF; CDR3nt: TGTGCCAGCACCACAGGGTTCTTATCGTCCTACGAGCAGTACTTC
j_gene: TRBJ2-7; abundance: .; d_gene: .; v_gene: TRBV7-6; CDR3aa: CASSHQTGTYYEQYF; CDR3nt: TGTGCCAGCAGCCACCAAACAGGGACGTACTACGAGCAGTACTTC
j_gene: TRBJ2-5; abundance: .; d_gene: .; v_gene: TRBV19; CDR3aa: CASSIEAGQLSYQETQYF; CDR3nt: TGTGCCAGTAGTATAGAGGCAGGGCAATTATCGTACCAAGAGACCCAGTACTTC
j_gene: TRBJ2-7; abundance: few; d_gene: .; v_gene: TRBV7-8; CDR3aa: CASSSYLLSEQYF; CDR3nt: TGTGCCAGCAGCTCCTACCTCTTGTCCGAGCAGTACTTC
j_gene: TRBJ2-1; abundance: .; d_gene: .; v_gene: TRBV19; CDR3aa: CASSWDPEGGQFF; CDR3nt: TGTGCCAGTAGTTGGGACCCAGAGGGAGGGCAGTTCTTC
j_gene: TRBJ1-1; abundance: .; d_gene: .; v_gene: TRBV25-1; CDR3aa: CASVGNTEAFF; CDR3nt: TGTGCCAGCGTCGGGAACACTGAAGCTTTCTTT
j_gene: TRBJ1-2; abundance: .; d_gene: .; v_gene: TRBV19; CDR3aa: CASSIRMGGAAQNYGYTF; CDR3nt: TGTGCCAGTAGTATTAGGATGGGGGGGGCGGCCCAGAACTATGGCTACACCTTC
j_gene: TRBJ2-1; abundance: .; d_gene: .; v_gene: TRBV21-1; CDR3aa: CASSAWGTVEQFF; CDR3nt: TGTGCCAGCAGCGCTTGGGGGACAGTTGAGCAGTTCTTC